The clone carrying this T cell receptor (beta chain) came up once. This sample was taken from a study of technical replicates of blood from a few donors. Using immunoSEQ multiplex PCR, the repertoire was profiled, and TCRdb retains in-frame clones only, with some absent. This sample has under 65,000 clones, with 65% to 90% found just once. Trimming cost V 3 bases and J 10 bases, with 15 bases left between them. This CDR3 is 13 amino acids long. Germline CDR1 is LGHNA and CDR2 is YSLEER. Source material: PBMCs. The receptor was isolated from a human donor in good health. Some clones in this sample may be carry-over from other donors' samples. The chain uses TRBV4-3 and TRBJ1-2; a possible D gene is TRBD1 (5 bases). CDR3 residues: CASSHTGNYLYTF. The CDR3 DNA is TGCGCCAGCAGCCATACAGGAAACTATCTCTACACCTTC.